One sample yielded the 21 T cell receptor beta chains listed below, sequenced in a study of OX40 agonist ivuxolimab in advanced cancers. The method was immunoSEQ multiplex PCR; TCRdb's version includes in-frame clones alone and lacks a portion of them. The data hold more than 50,000 clones, with around 92% observed a single time. The source was CD4+ or CD8+ T cells sorted from blood, collected in a trial of the OX40 agonist ivuxolimab. Receptors originate from an adult with an advanced solid tumor such as melanoma, head and neck, liver or kidney cancer.

V and J are TRBV9 and TRBJ2-3, with 8 bases matching TRBD1. The CDR3 contains 15 residues. The germline V gene encodes CDR1 SGDLS and CDR2 YYNGEE. Trimming removed 3 bases from V and 4 bases from J; junction bases left unmatched: 7. The CDR3 DNA reads TGTGCCAGCAGCGATGCTTGGACAGGGTCAGATACGCAGTATTTT. Its protein product is CASSDAWTGSDTQYF.

V is TRBV7-6 and J is TRBJ2-5; no firm D call. Germline V gene data show CDR1 as SGHVS and CDR2 as FNYEAQ. The CDR3 has 15 residues. The V end lost 1 base, the J end lost 5 bases, and 14 bases lay between the germline ends. CDR3 coding DNA: TGTGCCAGCAGCTTAGTAGGGCAAATGGGGGAGACCCAGTACTTC. It is translated as CASSLVGQMGETQYF.

The chain's CDR3 is CASSLPRNEQFF. The CDR3 bases are TGTGCCAGCAGTTTACCCCGCAATGAGCAGTTCTTC. The gene calls are TRBV28 and TRBJ2-1; no clear D gene. Germline assignment: CDR1 MDHEN and CDR2 SYDVKM. V lost 2 bases to trimming and J lost 6 bases, with 5 bases between them. The CDR3 runs to 12 residues.

This clone was seen once. CDR3 protein: CSARGGERDTQYF. The CDR3 DNA reads TGCAGCGCGAGGGGGGGCGAGAGGGATACGCAGTATTTT. The chain recombines TRBV29-1 with TRBJ2-3; TRBD2 might be the D (7 bases). The CDR3 sequence is 13 residues long. The V end lost 7 bases, the J end lost 6 bases, and 17 bases lay between the germline ends. Per germline, CDR1 SQVTM and CDR2 ANQGSEA.

This clone came up a few times. CDR3 in amino acids: CARGQLKGYTF. As DNA, the CDR3 is TGTGCCCGCGGACAGTTAAAGGGCTACACCTTC. The chain combines TRBV30 with TRBJ1-2, with D maybe TRBD1 (6 bases). This CDR3 region has 11 residues. The V gene's germline CDR1 is GTSNPN and CDR2 SVGIG (reference sequence). Trimming took off 8 bases at V and 8 bases at J, with 15 bases between the two ends.

CDR3 amino acids: CASTPPSWGPNYGYTF. The DNA of the CDR3 is TGTGCCAGCACCCCCCCGAGCTGGGGTCCTAACTATGGCTACACCTTC. V usage is TRBV7-6 and J usage is TRBJ1-2; D gene unclear. Deletions cut 7 bases from V and 0 bases from J, with 18 bases between. This CDR3 region has 16 residues. CDR1 is SGHVS, CDR2 FNYEAQ, per germline.

V usage is TRBV7-9 and J usage is TRBJ2-7; D may be TRBD1 (6 bases). Germline V gene data show CDR1 as SEHNR and CDR2 as FQNEAQ (reference sequence). The CDR3 is made up of 15 amino acids. V was trimmed by 4 bases and J by 5 bases, leaving 18 bases between them. CDR3 in DNA: TGTGCCAGCAGCTATCCTACAGGGTATCGGGACGAGCAGTACTTC. It yields the protein CASSYPTGYRDEQYF.

The chain links TRBV7-9 to TRBJ2-7; the match to TRBD2 covers 10 bases. The germline gives CDR1 SEHNR, CDR2 FQNEAQ (reference sequence). V was pared by 6 bases and J by 3 bases, with 8 bases of the junction left unmatched. The CDR3 covers 15 residues. CDR3 sequence: CASSPGLAEHYEQYF. Written as DNA, the CDR3 is TGTGCCAGCAGTCCCGGACTAGCGGAGCACTACGAGCAGTACTTC. Together with reference TRBV7-9 and TRBJ2-7, the CDR3 gives the full variable domain: DTGVSQNPRHKITKRGQNVTFRCDPISEHNRLYWYRQTLGQGPEFLTYFQNEAQLEKSRLLSDRFSAERPKGSFSTLEIQRTEQGDSAMYLCASSPGLAEHYEQYFGPGTRLTVT.

V is TRBV4-3 and J is TRBJ2-1; the D gene is possibly TRBD1 (5 bases). The V gene lost 6 bases and the J gene lost 0 bases, with 12 bases spanning the gap. The germline gives CDR1 LGHNA, CDR2 YSLEER. CDR3 size: 15 residues. This CDR3 is CASSRGSSSYNEQFF. Written as DNA, the CDR3 is TGCGCCAGCAGTAGGGGTTCTAGCTCCTACAATGAGCAGTTCTTC.

The rearrangement joins TRBV23-1 to TRBJ1-1, with D unresolved. TRBV23-1 is an ORF, and what it does is uncertain. CDR3 length: 15 residues. V gave up 6 bases and J gave up 4 bases, with 18 bases separating them. The chain's CDR3 is CASRNSLSGGTEAFF. CDR3 coding DNA: TGCGCCAGCAGGAACTCCCTAAGCGGAGGCACTGAAGCTTTCTTT.

J is TRBJ2-1 and V is TRBV11-2; 13 nucleotides match TRBD2. Germline-derived CDR1 and CDR2 are SGHAT and FQNNGV. This CDR3 contains 19 residues. Germline trimming cut 1 base from V and 8 bases from J; bases unmatched to any gene: 14. CDR3 amino acids: CASSLGPGLAGRLVYEQFF. CDR3 nucleotides: TGTGCCAGCAGCTTAGGCCCGGGACTAGCGGGACGGCTCGTGTATGAGCAGTTCTTC.

CDR3 protein: CASSQGQGPTYEQYF. The CDR3 nucleotides are TGCGCCAGCAGCCAAGGACAGGGACCAACCTACGAGCAGTACTTC. The chain links TRBV4-1 to TRBJ2-7; 7 bases line up with TRBD1. V shed 1 base and J 2 bases; nucleotides not matched to a gene: 5. From germline, CDR1 is MGHRA and CDR2 YSYEKL. The CDR3 consists of 15 residues.

This clone came up once. The chain carries TRBV7-8 and TRBJ2-1; 13 bases match TRBD2. After removal of 5 bases from V and 8 bases from J, the junction contained 6 bases not matched to a gene. CDR1 and CDR2 (germline): SGHVS, FQNEAQ. CDR3 length equals 15 residues. CDR3 nucleotides: TGTGCCAGCAGCGGGACGACTAGCGGGAGGTATGAGCAGTTCTTC. Translating gives CASSGTTSGRYEQFF.

The CDR3 nucleotides are TGTGCCAGCAGCTCCGGGACTAGCGGCGCCTACGAGCAGTACTTC. The encoded protein is CASSSGTSGAYEQYF. The V gene is TRBV7-9, the J gene TRBJ2-7; TRBD2 matches at 11 bases. This CDR3 is built from 15 residues. The germline gives CDR1 SEHNR, CDR2 FQNEAQ (reference sequence). V lost 4 bases to trimming and J lost 2 bases; unmatched junction nucleotides: 4.

This chain uses TRBV4-3 with TRBJ2-1; 10 nucleotides line up with TRBD1. Per the germline V gene, CDR1 is LGHNA and CDR2 is YSLEER. The CDR3 runs to 15 residues. V was clipped by 4 bases and J by 1 base; unmatched bases: 1. Written as DNA, the CDR3 is TGCGCCAGCAGCCCGGGACAGGGGTCCTACAATGAGCAGTTCTTC. Protein sequence: CASSPGQGSYNEQFF.

The chain uses TRBV7-8 and TRBJ2-5; 15 bases are shared with TRBD2. With V trimmed by 5 bases and J by 4 bases, 5 bases remained unmatched. The CDR3 sequence is 16 residues long. Germline CDR1 reads SGHVS; CDR2 reads FQNEAQ. For the CDR3, the DNA is TGTGCCAGCAGCCGCCCGGGACTAGCGGGAGGAGAGACCCAGTACTTC. Translation: CASSRPGLAGGETQYF.

The chain recombines TRBV11-1 with TRBJ1-2; 7 nucleotides line up with TRBD1. The CDR3 has 14 residues. Unmatched junction bases numbered 12, after V lost 6 bases and J lost 8 bases. CDR1 is SGHAT and CDR2 is FQDESV in the germline V gene (reference sequence). CDR3 sequence (DNA): TGTGCCAGCAGTTTTCCTGGGGACAGTTCGGGCTACACCTTC. This encodes CASSFPGDSSGYTF.

This chain uses TRBV19 with TRBJ2-7; D is perhaps TRBD1 (8 bases). The CDR3 is 13 amino acids. Germline V gene lookup returns CDR1 LNHDA and CDR2 SQIVND (reference sequence). The V and J ends lost 6 bases and 6 bases respectively, with 15 bases between them. In nucleotides, the CDR3 is TGTGCCAGTAGGGGGACTACAGGGGGCGAGCAGTACTTC. Residues: CASRGTTGGEQYF.

V gene TRBV28 combines with J gene TRBJ1-2; D perhaps matches TRBD1 (6 bases). The germline V gene encodes CDR1 MDHEN and CDR2 SYDVKM. CDR3 length: 14 amino acids. The V end lost 6 bases, the J end lost 5 bases, and 16 bases lay between the germline ends. CDR3 protein: CASRTGPKPYGYTF. CDR3 in DNA: TGTGCCAGCAGGACAGGACCCAAACCTTATGGCTACACCTTC.

The CDR3 spells CASSTPSGGPTDTQYF. The CDR3 bases are TGTGCCAGCAGTACCCCTTCGGGAGGCCCCACAGATACGCAGTATTTT. This chain uses TRBV6-6 with TRBJ2-3, with 7 bases identical to TRBD2. Germline lookup yields CDR1 MNHNY and CDR2 SVGAGI (reference sequence). Trimming took 5 bases from V and 2 from J; bases not matched to a gene: 10. The CDR3 sequence is 16 residues long.

Here the CDR3 reads CAWRMAPRGGTEAFF. The DNA of the CDR3 is TGTGCCTGGAGAATGGCTCCAAGGGGTGGTACTGAAGCTTTCTTT. The chain combines TRBV30 with TRBJ1-1, with D perhaps TRBD1 (5 bases). In germline, CDR1 is GTSNPN, CDR2 SVGIG (reference sequence). Between the trimmed V and J ends, which lost 3 bases and 5 bases, there was a span of 19 bases. The CDR3 sequence is 15 residues long.